The 27 T cell receptor beta chains given below trace back to one sample, sequenced in a study of blood T cells in healthy people across ages. Primed by a sample-barcoded 5' primer and a J-beta primer mix, a second PCR proceeded for about 7 to 11 cycles. TCRdb fed the 5' RACE reads into MiXCR, producing one record per CDR3 protein. Found here are more than 650,000 distinct CDR3 sequences, 40% to 65% of them singletons; the top ten hold about two fifths. Source material: blood. The receptors come from a man older than 75 in good health.

The rearrangement uses TRBV14 and TRBJ1-1; no firm D call. Germline lookup yields CDR1 SGHDN and CDR2 FVKESK. Trimming stripped 4 bases from V and 11 bases from J, with 11 bases between. The CDR3 is 11 amino acids. CDR3 residues: CASSRGFSAFF. The CDR3 bases are TGTGCCAGCAGCCGGGGATTCAGCGCTTTCTTT. The whole variable domain, remainder taken from reference TRBV14 and TRBJ1-1, is EAGVTQFPSHSVIEKGQTVTLRCDPISGHDNLYWYRRVMGKEIKFLLHFVKESKQDESGMPNNRFLAERTGGTYSTLKVQPAELEDSGVYFCASSRGFSAFFGQGTRLTVV.

The V and J genes are TRBV12-3 or TRBV12-4 and TRBJ2-5; D remains ambiguous. The J call may be mistaken, given a closer DNA end match to TRBJ2-7. The CDR3 is made up of 15 amino acids. The CDR3 protein is CASSLRMGYLHEQYF. The DNA of the CDR3 is TGTGCCAGCAGTTTAAGGATGGGTTATCTCCACGAGCAGTACTTC.

This clonotype was seen only a few times. This rearrangement joins TRBV20-1 to TRBJ2-7; 9 positions match TRBD2. Germline values: CDR1 DFQATT, CDR2 SNEGSKA (reference sequence). J lost 2 bases, V lost 6 bases, and 8 bases had no gene match. The length of the CDR3 is 14 residues. CDR3 residues: CSASGLAGPYEQYF. The CDR3 DNA follows: TGCAGTGCGAGTGGGCTAGCGGGACCCTACGAGCAGTACTTC.

The V and J genes are TRBV20-1 and TRBJ2-5, with 11 bases fitting TRBD2. The V gene's germline CDR1 is DFQATT and CDR2 SNEGSKA (reference sequence). The CDR3 contains 13 residues. In nucleotides, the CDR3 is TGCACCGCAGGTAGCGGGAGGGGGGAGACCCAGTACTTC. This codes for CTAGSGRGETQYF.

The chain joins TRBV6-4 to TRBJ2-6; 8 nucleotides line up with TRBD2. The V gene's germline CDR1 is MRHNA and CDR2 SNTAGT. V dropped 3 bases and J dropped 2; count of bases not matched to a gene: 6. The CDR3 sequence is 17 residues long. The CDR3 reads CASSDMAGGTGANVLTF. CDR3 nucleotide sequence: TGTGCCAGCAGTGATATGGCGGGAGGTACTGGGGCCAACGTCCTGACTTTC.

This chain uses TRBV6-4 with TRBJ2-6; TRBD2 might be the D (5 bases). Germline values: CDR1 MRHNA, CDR2 SNTAGT. The V end was cut by 5 bases, the J end by 2 bases, with 16 bases between. The CDR3 is 17 residues long. CDR3: CASSRSGPGAGANVLTF. CDR3 sequence (DNA): TGTGCCAGCAGTCGGTCAGGCCCCGGGGCTGGGGCCAACGTCCTGACTTTC.

This clonotype was picked up a small number of times. This sequence joins TRBV7-8 and TRBJ1-4, with D possibly being TRBD1 (6 bases). Germline V gene sequence: CDR1 SGHVS, CDR2 FQNEAQ. The V end was cut by 5 bases, the J end by 8 bases, with 21 bases between. This CDR3 contains 16 residues. This CDR3 reads CASSPVRYGGREKLFF. The CDR3 DNA follows: TGTGCCAGCAGCCCAGTGAGATACGGGGGCCGAGAAAAACTGTTTTTT.

The rearrangement joins TRBV21-1 to TRBJ2-3; no DNA check was done on the table's D call, TRBD2. TRBV21-1 is a pseudogene. CDR3 length: 16 amino acids. The CDR3 DNA reads TGTGCCAGCAGCAAAGCTAGCGGGAAGGTTTCGGATACGCAGTATTTT. Amino acid sequence: CASSKASGKVSDTQYF.

The chain joins TRBV27 to TRBJ1-6; D is possibly TRBD1 (6 bases). The CDR3 contains 14 residues. Germline V gene sequence: CDR1 MNHEY, CDR2 SMNVEV (reference sequence). With 6 bases removed from V and 5 bases from J, the gap between germline ends came to 11 bases. Here the CDR3 DNA reads TGTGCCAGCAGCAACGGACAGAATAATTCACCCCTCCACTTT. Protein sequence: CASSNGQNNSPLHF.

This clonotype was counted between two and nine times. The rearrangement links TRBV29-1 to TRBJ2-1; 7 bases align to TRBD1. CDR1 and CDR2 (germline): SQVTM, ANQGSEA. This CDR3 spans 14 amino acids. CDR3 amino acids: CSLETGSLSNEQFF. CDR3 coding DNA: TGCAGTCTTGAGACAGGGAGTTTATCCAATGAGCAGTTCTTC.

Notes on this clonotype: The junction and the germline gene differ at one end; a read error may be behind it. CDR3 nucleotides: TGTGTCAGCACGAATGGATTGGACCGAAAGGGGTACGAGCAGTACTTC. Its translation is CVSTNGLDRKGYEQYF. The V call is TRBV2, the J call TRBJ2-5; tentative D call: TRBD1 (5 bases). The J call may be wrong; the DNA end is better matched by TRBJ2-7. CDR1 SNHLY and CDR2 FYNNEI come from the germline V gene. The length of the CDR3 is 16 residues.

This chain links TRBV5-1 with TRBJ2-5; TRBD2 matches 8 bases. Germline loops: CDR1 SGHRS, CDR2 YFSETQ. This CDR3 spans 15 amino acids. The V and J ends lost 0 bases and 5 bases, in that order; junction bases with no gene match: 6. The CDR3 loop reads CASSLVAGGMETQYF. CDR3 nucleotides: TGCGCCAGCAGCTTGGTGGCGGGAGGTATGGAGACCCAGTACTTC.

The rearrangement joins TRBV7-2 to TRBJ2-4; D gene ambiguous. Germline CDR1 SGHTA, CDR2 FQGNSA. This CDR3 region has 19 residues. The V and J ends lost 1 base and 0 bases respectively, with 19 bases between them. CDR3 protein: CASSLVRADLILAKNIQYF. As DNA, the CDR3 is TGTGCCAGCAGCTTAGTCCGGGCAGATCTGATACTAGCCAAAAACATTCAGTACTTC.

The chain is built from TRBV20-1 and TRBJ2-1; TRBD2 aligns across 9 bases. Trimming cost V 3 bases and J 8 bases; bases outside gene matches: 8. The CDR3 extends over 14 amino acids. Per the germline V gene, CDR1 is DFQATT and CDR2 is SNEGSKA (reference sequence). CDR3 DNA sequence: TGCAGTGCTAGTCAGAGCGGGAGGAGAGATGAGCAGTTCTTC. It is translated as CSASQSGRRDEQFF.

This clonotype was found a few times. The V call is TRBV7-8, the J call TRBJ2-3; D gene unclear. The germline V gene has CDR1 SGHVS and CDR2 FQNEAQ. Deletions cut 1 base from V and 14 bases from J, with 19 bases between. The CDR3 has 14 residues. CDR3 coding DNA: TGTGCCAGCAGCTTAGGTCGGCCGCCTAGATACGCGTATTTT. Translated: CASSLGRPPRYAYF.

This rearrangement joins TRBV7-7 to TRBJ2-1, with TRBD2 as a possible D gene (6 bases). Germline V gene data show CDR1 as SSHAT and CDR2 as FNYEAQ (reference sequence). CDR3 length: 15 residues. The V and J ends lost 3 bases and 3 bases respectively, with 12 bases between them. The CDR3 nucleotides are TGTGCCAGCAGCTTCTCAGCGACTAGCTACAATGAGCAGTTCTTC. Protein product: CASSFSATSYNEQFF.

As regards this clonotype: The conserved final phenylalanine or tryptophan is absent from the CDR3, which likely points to a read error. V usage is TRBV7-9 and J usage is TRBJ2-5; D is unclear. There are 15 residues in the CDR3. Looked up from germline, CDR1 is SEHNR and CDR2 is FQNEAQ (reference sequence). Trimming removed 1 base from V and 2 bases from J, with 11 bases in between. CDR3 coding DNA: TGTGCCAGCAGCTTAGGGACCGGGTCGCAAGAGACCCAGTACTCC. Protein: CASSLGTGSQETQYS.

This clonotype has just one count. This rearrangement joins TRBV5-1 to TRBJ1-2; D unclear. This CDR3 has 15 residues. Germline V gives CDR1 SGHRS, CDR2 YFSETQ. V dropped 0 bases and J dropped 2 bases, with 11 bases sitting between them. The CDR3 DNA sequence: TGCGCCAGCAGCTTGGTCCCAGACCCGAACTATGGCTACACCTTC. This translates into CASSLVPDPNYGYTF.

This clonotype showed up just a few times. Here the CDR3 DNA reads TGTGCCAGCAGAGGGGGGGACAGGGGATCCTACGAGCAGTACTTC. Amino acids: CASRGGDRGSYEQYF. The chain carries TRBV6-5 and TRBJ2-7; 10 nucleotides line up with TRBD1. V trimming: 6 bases; J trimming: 1 base; junction bases outside the gene matches: 6. Germline-derived CDR1 and CDR2 are MNHEY and SVGAGI. This CDR3 has 15 residues.

This chain uses TRBV5-6 with TRBJ2-1, with 8 bases matching TRBD2. The length of the CDR3 is 11 residues. V was pared by 0 bases and J by 14 bases, with 1 base of the junction left unmatched. The germline CDR1 and CDR2 sequences are SGHDT and YYEEEE. In DNA form, the CDR3 reads TGTGCCAGCAGCTTGGACGGGAGGGAGTTCTTC. Translated, it gives CASSLDGREFF.

This clonotype was counted only a few times. The genes are TRBV28 and TRBJ2-5, with TRBD1 matching over 8 bases. Gene TRBJ2-7 matches the end of the DNA better, so the J call may be wrong. Germline V gene lookup returns CDR1 MDHEN and CDR2 SYDVKM. The CDR3 is 15 residues long. The CDR3 DNA reads TGTGCCAGCAGTGGTTTGGGTACAGGGGGTTACGAGCAGTACTTC. It translates to CASSGLGTGGYEQYF.

With regard to this clonotype: An end of the junction does not agree with germline; a read error may underlie this. The chain carries TRBV28 and TRBJ2-1; perhaps TRBD1 as D (5 bases). The CDR3 totals 12 residues. Germline V gene data show CDR1 as MDHEN and CDR2 as SYDVKM. The CDR3 DNA follows: TGTACCAGCAACCGACAGACCTATGAGCAGTTCTTC. Protein: CTSNRQTYEQFF.

V gene TRBV10-3 combines with J gene TRBJ2-1; 8 bases fit TRBD2. The DNA matches TRBJ2-7 better at its end, which makes the J call doubtful. The CDR3 is made up of 14 amino acids. Germline V gene data show CDR1 as ENHRY and CDR2 as SYGVKD. CDR3 residues: CAIQSGSAYNEQYF. CDR3 DNA: TGTGCCATCCAGAGCGGGAGCGCCTACAATGAGCAGTACTTC.

The J gene is TRBJ2-1, the V gene TRBV4-1, with 7 positions matching TRBD1. The tail of the sequence fits TRBJ2-7 better, so the J call may be wrong. CDR1 is MGHRA, CDR2 YSYEKL, per germline. The CDR3 is made up of 18 amino acids. The CDR3 sequence is CASSQWVLQTGVSYEQYF. For the CDR3, the DNA is TGCGCCAGCAGCCAATGGGTACTCCAAACAGGGGTCAGCTACGAGCAGTACTTC.

This clonotype has more than one count but fewer than ten. This chain links TRBV20-1 with TRBJ1-1; D is unclear. Trimming cost V 3 bases and J 1 base, with 12 bases left between them. This CDR3 is 14 amino acids long. Germline V gives CDR1 DFQATT, CDR2 SNEGSKA (reference sequence). CDR3 amino acids: CSARAPPWNTEAFF. The CDR3 DNA follows: TGCAGTGCTAGGGCGCCTCCGTGGAACACTGAAGCTTTCTTT.

The CDR3: CASSLWDRANEKLFF. As DNA, the CDR3 is TGTGCCAGCAGCTTATGGGACAGGGCTAATGAAAAACTGTTTTTT. This chain uses TRBV7-8 with TRBJ1-4; 9 nucleotides match TRBD1. V lost 2 bases to trimming and J lost 3 bases; unmatched junction nucleotides: 1. Germline assignment: CDR1 SGHVS and CDR2 FQNEAQ. The CDR3 length is 15 residues.

The chain employs TRBV28 and TRBJ2-1; 7 bases map to TRBD2. The germline V gene has CDR1 MDHEN and CDR2 SYDVKM. This CDR3 comprises 14 residues. The V segment lost 5 bases and the J segment 4 bases; nucleotides outside the gene matches: 5. CDR3 region: CASSPPGLYNEQFF. Here the CDR3 DNA reads TGTGCCAGCAGTCCACCGGGACTATACAATGAGCAGTTCTTC. The full variable domain, rest sourced from reference TRBV28 and TRBJ2-1, is DVKVTQSSRYLVKRTGEKVFLECVQDMDHENMFWYRQDPGLGLRLIYFSYDVKMKEKGDIPEGYSVSREKKERFSLILESASTNQTSMYLCASSPPGLYNEQFFGPGTRLTVL.